Below, 26 T cell receptor beta chains from the same sample are listed, as sequenced in a study of high-grade serous ovarian cancer treatment subgroups. Tumor tissue was taken before any definitive surgery or chemotherapy was given. Generated by immunoSEQ multiplex PCR, the TCRdb table keeps only in-frame clones and is missing some. The table includes 35,000 to 45,000 clones, 75% to 85% detected once. The sample comprised tumor tissue. These receptor sequences come from a human donor with high-grade serous ovarian cancer.

The chain couples TRBV15 to TRBJ2-2; 9 bases match TRBD1. J lost 7 bases, V lost 0 bases, and 6 bases had no gene match. The CDR3 is made up of 16 amino acids. Per the germline V gene, CDR1 is LNHNV and CDR2 is YYDKDF (reference sequence). CDR3 residues: CATSRDPTGGYGELFF. Written as DNA, the CDR3 is TGTGCCACCAGCAGAGATCCGACAGGGGGGTACGGGGAGCTGTTTTTT.

This clone was detected only once. The chain uses TRBV4-3 and TRBJ1-2; no clear D gene. V was shortened by 0 bases and J by 7 bases, with 9 bases between the two germline ends. Per germline, CDR1 LGHNA and CDR2 YSLEER. The CDR3 length is 13 residues. The CDR3 loop is CASSQDGGPGYTF. CDR3 nucleotides: TGCGCCAGCAGCCAAGACGGCGGCCCTGGCTACACCTTC.

This clone was counted a few times. The chain uses TRBV7-9 and TRBJ2-7; D unresolved. Trimming took 4 bases from V and 6 from J, leaving 7 bases between them. This CDR3 comprises 11 residues. In germline, CDR1 is SEHNR, CDR2 FQNEAQ (reference sequence). CDR3 nucleotides: TGTGCCAGCAGCTCATTGGGCGAGCAGTACTTC. Translating it yields CASSSLGEQYF.

The V and J genes are TRBV11-1 and TRBJ1-2; possible D gene TRBD1, 5 bases. In germline, CDR1 is SGHAT, CDR2 FQDESV (reference sequence). The V gene lost 5 bases and the J gene lost 4 bases, with 20 bases spanning the gap. This CDR3 comprises 16 residues. Here the CDR3 DNA reads TGTGCCAGCAGCAGGGGAGCTGCTGGAAAGACCTATGGCTACACCTTC. It specifies CASSRGAAGKTYGYTF.

The genes are TRBV5-1 and TRBJ1-3; D not certain. The V end lost 3 bases, the J end lost 4 bases, and 14 bases lay between the germline ends. The CDR3 contains 15 residues. Germline V gene sequence: CDR1 SGHRS, CDR2 YFSETQ. For the CDR3, the DNA is TGCGCCAGCAGCTGGACCTTTGGACCCGGAAACACCATATATTTT. Translation: CASSWTFGPGNTIYF.

The gene calls are TRBV9 and TRBJ1-3; the D gene is possibly TRBD1 (5 bases). From germline, CDR1 is SGDLS and CDR2 YYNGEE. Trimming cost V 4 bases and J 0 bases, with 17 bases left between them. This CDR3 region has 17 residues. The DNA of the CDR3 is TGTGCCAGCAGCCTGAGTACAGGCCGGAGCTCTGGAAACACCATATATTTT. It is translated as CASSLSTGRSSGNTIYF.

The table lists this clone with a count of one. V is TRBV29-1 and J is TRBJ2-7; D gene ambiguous. CDR1 SQVTM and CDR2 ANQGSEA come from the germline V gene. The V gene lost 4 bases and the J gene lost 5 bases, with 12 bases spanning the gap. The CDR3 contains 12 residues. CDR3 sequence reads: CSVALFGDEQYF. The CDR3 DNA follows: TGCAGCGTTGCGCTATTCGGCGACGAGCAGTACTTC.

This chain uses TRBV25-1 with TRBJ2-7; TRBD1 matches at 9 bases. Germline CDR1 reads MGHDK; CDR2 reads SYGVNS. V shed 4 bases, J shed 2 bases, and the junction held 3 bases outside the gene matches. CDR3 length equals 14 residues. The DNA for the CDR3 is TGTGCCAGCAGTGCCGGACAGGGGACCTACGAGCAGTACTTC. Translation gives CASSAGQGTYEQYF.

The rearrangement links TRBV19 to TRBJ2-1; 10 bases agree with TRBD2. With 4 bases clipped from V and 7 bases from J, the junction kept 4 bases outside the gene matches. From germline, CDR1 is LNHDA and CDR2 SQIVND (reference sequence). The CDR3 spans 14 residues. This CDR3 is CASSTLLAGNEQFF. CDR3 sequence (DNA): TGTGCCAGTAGTACCCTACTAGCGGGGAATGAGCAGTTCTTC.

The chain is built from TRBV21-1 and TRBJ2-7; TRBD1, the D gene given by the table, was not confirmed from the DNA. TRBV21-1 constitutes a pseudogene. This CDR3 is 15 amino acids long. The DNA for the CDR3 is TGTGCCAGCAGCATTATCCCGGGACAGGGTATCGAGCAGTACTTC. This sequence encodes CASSIIPGQGIEQYF.

This chain connects TRBV9 to TRBJ2-1; tentative D call: TRBD1 (7 bases). This CDR3 contains 13 residues. Per the germline V gene, CDR1 is SGDLS and CDR2 is YYNGEE. With 4 bases removed from V and 6 bases from J, the gap between germline ends came to 11 bases. The CDR3 region is CASSPQGGNEQFF. The CDR3 DNA reads as TGTGCCAGCAGCCCCCAGGGGGGCAATGAGCAGTTCTTC.

The CDR3 DNA sequence: TGTGCCAGCAGCTTAGACCGGGCTCGCTCCTACGAGCAGTACTTC. It yields the protein CASSLDRARSYEQYF. This rearrangement joins TRBV7-2 to TRBJ2-7; no clear D gene. In germline, CDR1 is SGHTA, CDR2 FQGNSA. This CDR3 has 15 amino acids. Trimming shortened V by 1 base and J by 0 bases, and 10 bases separated the two germline ends.

Only one count was recorded for this clone. This chain links TRBV7-9 with TRBJ1-1, with a possible D match to TRBD1 (6 bases). V was shortened by 6 bases and J by 1 base, with 9 bases between the two germline ends. The CDR3 runs 13 residues. Germline V CDR1 and CDR2: SEHNR, FQNEAQ (reference sequence). CDR3 sequence: CASSSQGNTEAFF. In DNA form, the CDR3 reads TGTGCCAGCAGTTCACAGGGGAACACTGAAGCTTTCTTT.

This clone was seen a handful of times. The rearrangement uses TRBV18 and TRBJ2-6; a weak D match, TRBD2 (5 bases). The length of the CDR3 is 15 residues. The V gene's germline CDR1 is KGHSH and CDR2 LQKENI. V was clipped by 5 bases and J by 2 bases, with 10 bases between them. CDR3 residues: CASSIGVTGANVLTF. CDR3 nucleotides: TGTGCCAGCTCAATCGGGGTTACTGGGGCCAACGTCCTGACTTTC.

This clone turned up a few times. The V gene is TRBV15, the J gene TRBJ1-3; D not resolved. Germline CDR1 LNHNV, CDR2 YYDKDF (reference sequence). CDR3 length equals 14 residues. Deletions cut 1 base from V and 1 base from J, with 5 bases between. The CDR3 loop reads CATSRGSSGNTIYF. For the CDR3, the DNA is TGTGCCACCAGCAGAGGTTCGTCTGGAAACACCATATATTTT.

As DNA, the CDR3 is TGTGCCAGCACCATCAACAGGGGGCGAAACTATGGCTACACCTTC. It is translated as CASTINRGRNYGYTF. The rearrangement links TRBV28 to TRBJ1-2; 9 bases line up with TRBD1. The J segment lost 2 bases and the V segment lost 7 bases, leaving 8 bases of the junction unmatched. The germline CDR1 and CDR2 sequences are MDHEN and SYDVKM. This CDR3 region has 15 residues.

This chain joins TRBV28 and TRBJ2-5, with 8 bases identical to TRBD1. The V gene end was trimmed by 6 bases and the J gene end by 4 bases; junction bases not matched to a gene: 7. This CDR3 spans 14 amino acids. Germline V gives CDR1 MDHEN, CDR2 SYDVKM. The CDR3 protein is CASRGETGAETQYF. Written as DNA, the CDR3 is TGTGCCAGCAGGGGAGAGACAGGGGCAGAGACCCAGTACTTC.

The chain combines TRBV19 with TRBJ2-7, with D possibly TRBD1 on 6 matching bases. This CDR3 contains 12 residues. Looked up from germline, CDR1 is LNHDA and CDR2 is SQIVND (reference sequence). Trimming shortened V by 8 bases and J by 5 bases, and 13 bases separated the two germline ends. Here the CDR3 reads CASSDRLNEQYF. The CDR3 coding sequence is TGTGCCAGTTCCGACAGGCTCAACGAGCAGTACTTC.

The chain carries TRBV7-9 and TRBJ2-1; tentatively, D is TRBD2 (5 bases). V was cut by 5 bases and J by 6 bases, with 11 bases left in between. The V gene's germline CDR1 is SEHNR and CDR2 FQNEAQ (reference sequence). The CDR3 covers 13 residues. DNA for the CDR3: TGTGCCAGCAGCCGCAGCGGTGCCAATGAGCAGTTCTTC. Encoded protein: CASSRSGANEQFF. Together with reference TRBV7-9 and TRBJ2-1, the CDR3 gives the full variable domain: DTGVSQNPRHKITKRGQNVTFRCDPISEHNRLYWYRQTLGQGPEFLTYFQNEAQLEKSRLLSDRFSAERPKGSFSTLEIQRTEQGDSAMYLCASSRSGANEQFFGPGTRLTVL.

A single count supports this clone. The chain joins TRBV4-1 to TRBJ1-3; a weak D match, TRBD1 (6 bases). The CDR3 runs to 16 residues. Germline lookup yields CDR1 MGHRA and CDR2 YSYEKL. V was trimmed by 1 base and J by 2 bases, leaving 12 bases between them. CDR3 region: CASSQGQGPAGNTIYF. Here the CDR3 DNA reads TGCGCCAGCAGCCAAGGGCAGGGGCCCGCTGGAAACACCATATATTTT.

The rearrangement uses TRBV4-1 and TRBJ1-5; D remains unclear. V lost 5 bases, J lost 10 bases, and 21 bases lay in between. This CDR3 spans 15 amino acids. Germline CDR1 reads MGHRA; CDR2 reads YSYEKL. CDR3 sequence: CASSGDPLKHLPQHF. In DNA form, the CDR3 reads TGCGCCAGCAGCGGCGACCCCCTCAAACATTTACCCCAGCATTTT.

This clone turned up a few times. The rearrangement joins TRBV12-5 to TRBJ1-1, with a possible D match to TRBD1 (5 bases). CDR3 length: 14 amino acids. Trimming took off 3 bases at V and 1 base at J, with 9 bases between the two ends. Germline CDR1 LGHNT, CDR2 FRNRAP. CDR3 nucleotide sequence: TGTGCTAGTGGTTTTTGGGACCCGAACACTGAAGCTTTCTTT. Its translation: CASGFWDPNTEAFF.

The rearrangement links TRBV7-2 to TRBJ2-2, with D tentatively TRBD2 (6 bases). V was trimmed by 4 bases and J by 2 bases, leaving 14 bases between them. This CDR3 comprises 16 residues. The germline gives CDR1 SGHTA, CDR2 FQGNSA. The CDR3 here is CASSYRRAENTGELFF. The CDR3 DNA follows: TGTGCCAGCAGCTACCGGAGGGCAGAAAACACCGGGGAGCTGTTTTTT.

This clone was seen a handful of times. The chain has TRBV5-1 and TRBJ1-2, with TRBD1 matching 7 bases. Germline assignment: CDR1 SGHRS and CDR2 YFSETQ. The CDR3 has 13 residues. V was clipped by 5 bases and J by 3 bases; unmatched bases: 4. The CDR3 reads CASSSDRDYGYTF. The CDR3 DNA reads TGCGCCAGCAGTTCCGACAGGGACTATGGCTACACCTTC.

This clone was found once. The CDR3 sequence: CASSLPVSYEQYF. The CDR3 DNA reads TGTGCCAGCAGTTTACCAGTTTCCTACGAGCAGTACTTC. The gene calls are TRBV28 and TRBJ2-7; no clear D gene. CDR3 length equals 13 residues. With 2 bases removed from V and 1 base from J, the gap between germline ends came to 6 bases. Germline V gene data show CDR1 as MDHEN and CDR2 as SYDVKM.

CDR3 protein: CASSRAGYHYEQYF. The CDR3 DNA follows: TGTGCCAGCAGCCGAGCGGGATACCACTACGAGCAGTACTTC. The chain combines TRBV16 with TRBJ2-7; 7 bases are a match to TRBD2. The CDR3 consists of 14 residues. Germline CDR1 and CDR2: KGHSY and FQNENV. The V and J ends lost 4 bases and 3 bases, in that order; junction bases with no gene match: 6.